This passage covers 24 T cell receptor beta chains from one sample sequenced in a study of post-analysis software for immune sequencing data. Broader study findings: TRBV segments more frequent in patients than in controls numbered a few and included TRBV5-6, TRBV5-1 and TRBV20-1.

Their antigens are not known. Unique molecular identifiers tagged the TCR beta cDNA libraries. Each CDR3 protein gets one entry after TCRdb re-called the PCR reads with MiXCR. The sample consists of around 770,000 distinct CDR3 sequences, roughly 50% of them appearing once. The material sequenced was blood. Receptor source: a girl aged 10 to 17 with multiple sclerosis.

The chain recombines TRBV20-1 with TRBJ1-2; D ambiguous. This CDR3 has 14 residues. V dropped 6 bases and J dropped 3 bases, with 17 bases sitting between them. Germline V gene lookup returns CDR1 DFQATT and CDR2 SNEGSKA (reference sequence). CDR3 coding DNA: TGCAGTGCACACAAGGGTGGTTTAGACTATGGCTACACCTTC. This codes for CSAHKGGLDYGYTF.

There are a few counts of this clonotype. The chain has TRBV20-1 and TRBJ2-5; D is possibly TRBD2 (6 bases). This CDR3 region has 14 residues. Trimming left V 3 bases short and J 1 base short, with 12 bases between. Germline V gene data show CDR1 as DFQATT and CDR2 as SNEGSKA (reference sequence). CDR3: CSARPLAFQETQYF. The CDR3 nucleotides are TGCAGTGCTAGGCCCCTAGCGTTCCAAGAGACCCAGTACTTC.

This clonotype has only a few counts. The gene calls are TRBV11-2 and TRBJ2-7; D ambiguous. Germline V gives CDR1 SGHAT, CDR2 FQNNGV. The CDR3 has 14 residues. Trimming left V 1 base short and J 4 bases short, with 11 bases between. The CDR3 nucleotides are TGTGCCAGCAGCTTAGGGCAATGGGGATACGAGCAGTACTTC. It translates to CASSLGQWGYEQYF.

The chain couples TRBV10-1 to TRBJ2-3, with D possibly matching TRBD1 (5 bases). Germline values: CDR1 WNHNN, CDR2 SYGVQD (reference sequence). The CDR3 consists of 18 residues. Trimming stripped 5 bases from V and 0 bases from J, with 21 bases between. The CDR3 loop reads CASSCTSGRASSTDTQYF. CDR3 in DNA: TGCGCCAGCAGTTGCACCTCCGGCAGGGCCTCTAGCACAGATACGCAGTATTTT.

The chain links TRBV11-2 to TRBJ1-2; 8 nucleotides align to TRBD1. The germline V gene encodes CDR1 SGHAT and CDR2 FQNNGV. Germline trimming cut 3 bases from V and 0 bases from J; bases unmatched to any gene: 6. There are 16 residues in the CDR3. The CDR3 reads CASSFVNRGTNYGYTF. CDR3 nucleotides: TGTGCCAGCAGCTTTGTCAACAGGGGGACTAACTATGGCTACACCTTC.

This clonotype has only a few counts. V and J are TRBV13 and TRBJ2-1, with 10 bases identical to TRBD2. This CDR3 contains 16 residues. V was clipped by 7 bases and J by 8 bases; unmatched bases: 14. The germline CDR1 and CDR2 sequences are PRHDT and FYEKMQ (reference sequence). The CDR3 loop reads CASTSPLAGGKDEQFF. The CDR3 DNA reads as TGTGCCAGCACTTCCCCATTAGCGGGAGGTAAGGATGAGCAGTTCTTC. Based on the CDR3 plus reference TRBV13 and TRBJ2-1, the full variable domain is AAGVIQSPRHLIKEKRETATLKCYPIPRHDTVYWYQQGPGQDPQFLISFYEKMQSDKGSIPDRFSAQQFSDYHSELNMSSLELGDSALYFCASTSPLAGGKDEQFFGPGTRLTVL.

V is TRBV27 and J is TRBJ2-3; D might be TRBD1 (5 bases). Trimming removed 3 bases at V and 1 base at J, with 11 bases between. Germline V gene data show CDR1 as MNHEY and CDR2 as SMNVEV (reference sequence). The CDR3 sequence is 15 residues long. The CDR3 is CASSFARARTDTQYF. The CDR3 coding sequence is TGTGCCAGCAGTTTTGCCAGGGCCCGCACAGATACGCAGTATTTT.

There are a few counts of this clonotype. V usage is TRBV28 and J usage is TRBJ2-3; TRBD2 is a possible D gene (6 bases). Trimming took 3 bases from V and 3 from J, leaving 16 bases between them. Germline CDR1 MDHEN, CDR2 SYDVKM. CDR3 length: 16 amino acids. The CDR3 here is CASSLDTGESTDTQYF. The CDR3 coding sequence is TGTGCCAGCAGTTTGGACACGGGAGAGTCGACAGATACGCAGTATTTT.

This sequence joins TRBV9 and TRBJ2-4, with 8 bases fitting TRBD2. The J call may be wrong; the DNA end is better matched by TRBJ2-5. Germline-derived CDR1 and CDR2 are SGDLS and YYNGEE. The CDR3 contains 15 residues. The CDR3 nucleotides are TGTGCCAGCAGCGTAGGAGCGGGGGAGAAAGAGACCCAGTACTTC. Protein sequence: CASSVGAGEKETQYF.

This sequence joins TRBV3-1 and TRBJ1-5, with 7 nucleotides matching TRBD1. CDR3 length: 15 residues. V trimming: 0 bases; J trimming: 5 bases; junction bases outside the gene matches: 4. In germline, CDR1 is LGHDT, CDR2 YNNKEL (reference sequence). This chain's CDR3 is CASSQETGNDQPQHF. CDR3 nucleotides: TGTGCCAGCAGCCAAGAGACAGGGAATGATCAGCCCCAGCATTTT. Variable domain in full (rest from reference TRBV3-1 and TRBJ1-5): DTAVSQTPKYLVTQMGNDKSIKCEQNLGHDTMYWYKQDSKKFLKIMFSYNNKELIINETVPNRFSPKSPDKAHLNLHINSLELGDSAVYFCASSQETGNDQPQHFGDGTRLSIL.

This clonotype came up a few times. This chain joins TRBV29-1 and TRBJ2-1, with no clear D. From germline, CDR1 is SQVTM and CDR2 ANQGSEA. This CDR3 is 12 amino acids long. Trimming removed 3 bases at V and 8 bases at J, with 11 bases between. CDR3 sequence reads: CSVDSGSDEQFF. The CDR3 DNA reads as TGCAGCGTTGATTCGGGTAGTGATGAGCAGTTCTTC.

This clonotype was seen only a few times. The genes are TRBV3-1 and TRBJ2-7; 7 bases align to TRBD2. V lost 1 base to trimming and J lost 5 bases; unmatched junction nucleotides: 5. CDR1 and CDR2 from the germline V gene are LGHDT and YNNKEL (reference sequence). This CDR3 has 14 amino acids. CDR3 in amino acids: CASSQGLAVHEQYF. Here the CDR3 DNA reads TGTGCCAGCAGCCAAGGACTAGCCGTCCACGAGCAGTACTTC.

The chain carries TRBV9 and TRBJ2-5, with 7 bases lining up with TRBD2. The CDR3 extends over 15 amino acids. V lost 2 bases, J lost 4 bases, and 8 bases stayed unmatched. CDR1 SGDLS and CDR2 YYNGEE come from the germline V gene. CDR3: CASSVHRGVAETQYF. DNA of the CDR3: TGTGCCAGCAGCGTCCACCGGGGGGTGGCAGAGACCCAGTACTTC.

This clonotype showed up just a few times. The gene calls are TRBV12-3 or TRBV12-4 and TRBJ1-2; weak D call: TRBD1 (5 bases). The V gene lost 5 bases and the J gene lost 5 bases, with 18 bases spanning the gap. The CDR3 length is 15 residues. The CDR3 nucleotides read TGTGCCAGCAGTCCGGACACCGGAGGGCTTTATGGCTACACCTTC. Translation gives CASSPDTGGLYGYTF.

A few counts support this clonotype. This rearrangement joins TRBV14 to TRBJ1-2; tentatively, D is TRBD1 (6 bases). CDR1 is SGHDN, CDR2 FVKESK, per germline. CDR3 size: 13 residues. V gave up 3 bases and J gave up 2 bases, with 7 bases separating them. The CDR3 region has the DNA TGTGCCAGCAGCCACGGACAGAACTATGGCTACACCTTC. It specifies CASSHGQNYGYTF. The full variable domain, with the rest looked up from reference TRBV14 and TRBJ1-2, is EAGVTQFPSHSVIEKGQTVTLRCDPISGHDNLYWYRRVMGKEIKFLLHFVKESKQDESGMPNNRFLAERTGGTYSTLKVQPAELEDSGVYFCASSHGQNYGYTFGSGTRLTVV.

The chain has TRBV15 and TRBJ2-7; D may correspond to TRBD1 or TRBD2 (5 bases each). CDR1 is LNHNV, CDR2 YYDKDF, per germline (reference sequence). The CDR3 totals 15 residues. Trimming cost V 5 bases and J 3 bases, with 17 bases left between them. CDR3 in amino acids: CATSSTRDGVYEQYF. The CDR3 nucleotides read TGTGCCACCAGCTCCACCCGGGACGGGGTCTACGAGCAGTACTTC.

This chain uses TRBV7-6 with TRBJ2-3; 9 nucleotides match TRBD1. Germline V lookup: CDR1 SGHVS, CDR2 FNYEAQ. The CDR3 spans 14 residues. Trimming at V came to 3 bases and at J to 6 bases, leaving 4 bases not matched to a gene. CDR3 loop: CASSFGQGLDTQYF. The DNA of the CDR3 is TGTGCCAGCAGCTTTGGACAGGGGCTTGATACGCAGTATTTT.

This clonotype has only a few counts. The chain has TRBV12-3 or TRBV12-4 and TRBJ1-2; D is possibly TRBD1 (5 bases). Trimming stripped 8 bases from V and 4 bases from J, with 11 bases between. The CDR3 runs to 12 residues. CDR3 DNA: TGTGCCAGCGTGGGGGGGGTCTATGGCTACACCTTC. It is translated as CASVGGVYGYTF.

The chain joins TRBV20-1 to TRBJ2-5, with TRBD1 identical over 8 bases. V lost 2 bases to trimming and J lost 4 bases; unmatched junction nucleotides: 9. Germline assignment: CDR1 DFQATT and CDR2 SNEGSKA (reference sequence). The CDR3 runs 15 residues. CDR3 in amino acids: CSARNSRTGRETQYF. The CDR3 region has the DNA TGCAGTGCTAGAAATAGTCGGACAGGGAGAGAGACCCAGTACTTC.

This clonotype has just a few counts. The J gene is TRBJ1-2, the V gene TRBV12-3 or TRBV12-4; D is unresolved. The CDR3 has 12 amino acids. Trimming removed 3 bases from V and 5 bases from J, with 7 bases in between. CDR3 residues: CASSFGRYGYTF. CDR3 DNA: TGTGCCAGCAGTTTTGGGCGGTATGGCTACACCTTC.

Written as DNA, the CDR3 is TGTGCCAGCAGTTTATGGCGGGCAACCCTCACAGATACGCAGTATTTT. It yields the protein CASSLWRATLTDTQYF. This rearrangement joins TRBV12-3 or TRBV12-4 to TRBJ2-3, with D maybe TRBD2 (5 bases). With 2 bases removed from V and 2 bases from J, the gap between germline ends came to 14 bases. The length of the CDR3 is 16 residues.

In the case of this clonotype: Given a much more abundant clone one base away, this may be a read error. The chain uses TRBV20-1 and TRBJ2-5, with D unclear. The better agreement between TRBJ2-7 and the DNA end casts doubt on the J call. The CDR3 length is 13 residues. Looked up from germline, CDR1 is DFQATT and CDR2 is SNEGSKA (reference sequence). The CDR3 is CSATLQIPYEQYF. The DNA for the CDR3 is TGCAGTGCTACACTCCAAATACCCTACGAGCAGTACTTC.

The V call is TRBV11-2, the J call TRBJ1-4; TRBD1 might be the D (6 bases). Trimming took 7 bases from V and 8 from J, leaving 17 bases between them. The CDR3 is made up of 14 amino acids. Germline V gene lookup returns CDR1 SGHAT and CDR2 FQNNGV. CDR3 amino acids: CASTLTGKGEKLFF. CDR3 DNA: TGTGCCAGCACCCTAACAGGGAAAGGGGAAAAACTGTTTTTT.

Only one count was recorded for this clonotype. The rearrangement joins TRBV12-3 or TRBV12-4 to TRBJ2-5; 14 bases fit TRBD2. The J call is doubtful: the DNA matches TRBJ2-7 better. This CDR3 has 15 residues. The CDR3 nucleotides read TGTGCCAGCAGAGCGACTAGCGGGAGGGCCATCGAGCAGTACTTC. Translated: CASRATSGRAIEQYF.